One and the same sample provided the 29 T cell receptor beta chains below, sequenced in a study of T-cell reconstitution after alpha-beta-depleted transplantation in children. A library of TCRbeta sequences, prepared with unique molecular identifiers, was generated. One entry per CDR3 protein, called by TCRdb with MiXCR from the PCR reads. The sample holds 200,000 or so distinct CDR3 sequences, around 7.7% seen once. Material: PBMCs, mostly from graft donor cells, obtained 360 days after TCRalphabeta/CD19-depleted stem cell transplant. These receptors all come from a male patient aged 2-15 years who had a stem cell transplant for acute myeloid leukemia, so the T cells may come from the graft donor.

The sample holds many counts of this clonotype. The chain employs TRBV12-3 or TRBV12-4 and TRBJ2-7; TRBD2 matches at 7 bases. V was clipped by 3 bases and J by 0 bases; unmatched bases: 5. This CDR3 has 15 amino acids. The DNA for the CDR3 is TGTGCCAGCAGTTTGGGGACTACCAGCTCCTACGAGCAGTACTTC. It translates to CASSLGTTSSYEQYF.

The chain's CDR3 is CASSLAGVSTDTQYF. The CDR3 DNA sequence: TGTGCCAGCAGTCTAGCGGGAGTAAGCACAGATACGCAGTATTTT. This chain joins TRBV27 and TRBJ2-3; 10 bases agree with TRBD2. The CDR3 sequence is 15 residues long. The ends lost 5 bases at V and 0 bases at J; junction bases unmatched: 2. Germline CDR1 MNHEY, CDR2 SMNVEV (reference sequence).

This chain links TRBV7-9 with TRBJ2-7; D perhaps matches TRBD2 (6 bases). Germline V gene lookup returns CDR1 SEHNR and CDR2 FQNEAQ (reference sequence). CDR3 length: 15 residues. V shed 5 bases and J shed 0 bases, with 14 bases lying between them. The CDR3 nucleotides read TGTGCCAGCAGCCGAGGGGACTGGAGCTCCTACGAGCAGTACTTC. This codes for CASSRGDWSSYEQYF. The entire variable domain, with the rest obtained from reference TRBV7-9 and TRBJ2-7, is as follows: DTGVSQNPRHKITKRGQNVTFRCDPISEHNRLYWYRQTLGQGPEFLTYFQNEAQLEKSRLLSDRFSAERPKGSFSTLEIQRTEQGDSAMYLCASSRGDWSSYEQYFGPGTRLTVT.

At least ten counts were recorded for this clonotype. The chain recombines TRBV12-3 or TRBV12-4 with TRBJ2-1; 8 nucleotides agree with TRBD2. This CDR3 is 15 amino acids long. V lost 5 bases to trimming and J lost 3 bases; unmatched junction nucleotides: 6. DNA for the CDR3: TGTGCCAGCAGTCCCTCGGCGGGGGGCTACAATGAGCAGTTCTTC. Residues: CASSPSAGGYNEQFF.

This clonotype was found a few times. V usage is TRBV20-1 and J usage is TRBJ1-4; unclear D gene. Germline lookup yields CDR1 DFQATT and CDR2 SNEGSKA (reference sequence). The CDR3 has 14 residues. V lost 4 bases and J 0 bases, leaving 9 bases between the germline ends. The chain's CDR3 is CSAMRKATNEKLFF. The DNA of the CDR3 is TGCAGTGCTATGCGGAAAGCAACTAATGAAAAACTGTTTTTT.

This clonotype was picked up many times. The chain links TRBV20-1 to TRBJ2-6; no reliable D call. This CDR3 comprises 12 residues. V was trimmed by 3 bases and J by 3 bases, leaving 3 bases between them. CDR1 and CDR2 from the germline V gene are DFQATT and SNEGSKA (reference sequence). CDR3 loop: CSARGGANVLTF. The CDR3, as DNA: TGCAGTGCTAGGGGTGGGGCCAACGTCCTGACTTTC.

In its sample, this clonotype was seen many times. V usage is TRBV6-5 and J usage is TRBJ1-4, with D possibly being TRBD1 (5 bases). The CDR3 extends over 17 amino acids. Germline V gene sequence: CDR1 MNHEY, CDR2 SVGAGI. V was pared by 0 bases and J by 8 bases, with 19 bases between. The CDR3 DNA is TGTGCCAGCAGTTACTCTTCGCTAGGGGCATTGGGAGAAAAACTGTTTTTT. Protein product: CASSYSSLGALGEKLFF.

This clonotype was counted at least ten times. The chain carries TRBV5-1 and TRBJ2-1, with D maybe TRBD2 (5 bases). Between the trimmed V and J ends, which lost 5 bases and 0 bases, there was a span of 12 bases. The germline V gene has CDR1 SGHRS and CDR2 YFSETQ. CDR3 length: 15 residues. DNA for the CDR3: TGCGCCAGCAGTTTCCCTAGCAGCTCCTACAATGAGCAGTTCTTC. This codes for CASSFPSSSYNEQFF.

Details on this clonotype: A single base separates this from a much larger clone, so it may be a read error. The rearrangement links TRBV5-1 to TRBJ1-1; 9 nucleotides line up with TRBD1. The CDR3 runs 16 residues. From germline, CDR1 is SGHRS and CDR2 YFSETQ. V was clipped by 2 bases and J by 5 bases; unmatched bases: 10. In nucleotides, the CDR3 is TGCGCCAGCAGCTTATCCACAGGGGGCGTGGGGACTGAAGCTTTCTTT. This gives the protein CASSLSTGGVGTEAFF.

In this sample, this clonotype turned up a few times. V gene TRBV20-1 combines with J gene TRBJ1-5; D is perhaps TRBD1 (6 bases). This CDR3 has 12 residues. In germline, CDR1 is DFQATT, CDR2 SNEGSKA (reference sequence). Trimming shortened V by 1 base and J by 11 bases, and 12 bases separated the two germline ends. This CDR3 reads CSARATGPAQHF. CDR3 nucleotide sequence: TGCAGTGCTAGAGCCACAGGGCCAGCCCAGCATTTT.

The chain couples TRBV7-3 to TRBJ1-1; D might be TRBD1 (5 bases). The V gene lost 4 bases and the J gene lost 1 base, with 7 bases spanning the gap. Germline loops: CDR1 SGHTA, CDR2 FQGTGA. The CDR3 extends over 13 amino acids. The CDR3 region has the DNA TGTGCCAGCAGCTCAGGGAAGAACACTGAAGCTTTCTTT. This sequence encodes CASSSGKNTEAFF.

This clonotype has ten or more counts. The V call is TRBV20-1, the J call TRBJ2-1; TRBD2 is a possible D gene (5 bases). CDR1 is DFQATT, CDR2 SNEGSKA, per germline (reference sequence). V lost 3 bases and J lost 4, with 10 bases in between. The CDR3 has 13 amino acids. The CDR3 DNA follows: TGCAGTGCTAGCTCTAGCTGGTACAATGAGCAGTTCTTC. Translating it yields CSASSSWYNEQFF.

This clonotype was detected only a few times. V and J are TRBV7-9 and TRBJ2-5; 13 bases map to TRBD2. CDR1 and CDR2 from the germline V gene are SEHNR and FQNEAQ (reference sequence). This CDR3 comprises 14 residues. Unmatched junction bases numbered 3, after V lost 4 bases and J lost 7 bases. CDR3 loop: CASSSGLAGRTQYF. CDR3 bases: TGTGCCAGCAGCTCGGGACTAGCGGGGAGGACCCAGTACTTC.

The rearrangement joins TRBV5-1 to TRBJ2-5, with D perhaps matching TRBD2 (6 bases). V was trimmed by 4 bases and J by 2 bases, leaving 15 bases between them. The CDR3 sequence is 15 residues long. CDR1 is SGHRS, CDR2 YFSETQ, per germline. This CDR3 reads CASSPSRGGQETQYF. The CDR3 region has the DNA TGCGCCAGCAGCCCTTCCCGGGGAGGTCAAGAGACCCAGTACTTC.

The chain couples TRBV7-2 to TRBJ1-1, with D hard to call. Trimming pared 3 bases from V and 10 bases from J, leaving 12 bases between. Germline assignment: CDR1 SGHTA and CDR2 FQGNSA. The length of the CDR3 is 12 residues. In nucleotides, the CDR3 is TGTGCCAGCAGCTTTAGTACGGGAGGAGCTTTCTTT. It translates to CASSFSTGGAFF.

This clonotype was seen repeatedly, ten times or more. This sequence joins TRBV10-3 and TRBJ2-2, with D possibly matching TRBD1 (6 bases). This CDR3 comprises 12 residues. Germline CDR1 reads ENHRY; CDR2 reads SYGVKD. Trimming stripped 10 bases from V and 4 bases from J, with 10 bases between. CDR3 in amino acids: CATTGPTGELFF. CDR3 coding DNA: TGTGCCACCACAGGGCCCACCGGGGAGCTGTTTTTT.

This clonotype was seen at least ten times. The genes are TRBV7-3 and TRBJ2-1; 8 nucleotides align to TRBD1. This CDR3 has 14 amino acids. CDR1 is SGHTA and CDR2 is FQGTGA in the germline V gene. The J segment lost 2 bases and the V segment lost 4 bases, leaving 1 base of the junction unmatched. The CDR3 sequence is CASSWTGPYNEQFF. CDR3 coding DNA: TGTGCCAGCAGCTGGACAGGGCCCTACAATGAGCAGTTCTTC.

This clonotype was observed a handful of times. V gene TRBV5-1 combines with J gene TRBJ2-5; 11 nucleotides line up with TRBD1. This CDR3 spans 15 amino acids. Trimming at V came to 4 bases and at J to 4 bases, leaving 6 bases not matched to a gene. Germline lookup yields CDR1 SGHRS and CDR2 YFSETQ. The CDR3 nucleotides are TGCGCCAGCAGCGCGGGACAGGGGGGAGGAGAGACCCAGTACTTC. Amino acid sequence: CASSAGQGGGETQYF. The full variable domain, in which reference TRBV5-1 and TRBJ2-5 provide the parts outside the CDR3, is KAGVTQTPRYLIKTRGQQVTLSCSPISGHRSVSWYQQTPGQGLQFLFEYFSETQRNKGNFPGRFSGRQFSNSRSEMNVSTLELGDSALYLCASSAGQGGGETQYFGPGTRLLVL.

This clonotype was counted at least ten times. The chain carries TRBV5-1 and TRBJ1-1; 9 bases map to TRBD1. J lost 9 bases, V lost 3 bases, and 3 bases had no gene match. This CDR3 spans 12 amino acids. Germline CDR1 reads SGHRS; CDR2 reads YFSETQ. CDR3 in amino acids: CASSWGTGQAFF. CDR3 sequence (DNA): TGCGCCAGCAGCTGGGGGACAGGGCAAGCTTTCTTT.

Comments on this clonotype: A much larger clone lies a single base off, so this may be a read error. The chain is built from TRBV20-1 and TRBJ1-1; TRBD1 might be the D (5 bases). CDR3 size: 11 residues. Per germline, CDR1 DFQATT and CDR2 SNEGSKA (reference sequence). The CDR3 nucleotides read TGCTGTGCACAGATGGGGCAGAAAGCTTTCTTT. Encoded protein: CCAQMGQKAFF.

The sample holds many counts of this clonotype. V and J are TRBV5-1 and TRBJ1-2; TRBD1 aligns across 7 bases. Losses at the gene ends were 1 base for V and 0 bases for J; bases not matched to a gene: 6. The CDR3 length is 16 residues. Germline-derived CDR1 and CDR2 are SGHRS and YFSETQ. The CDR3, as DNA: TGCGCCAGCAGCTTGAGGACAGGCGCTCCTAACTATGGCTACACCTTC. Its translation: CASSLRTGAPNYGYTF.

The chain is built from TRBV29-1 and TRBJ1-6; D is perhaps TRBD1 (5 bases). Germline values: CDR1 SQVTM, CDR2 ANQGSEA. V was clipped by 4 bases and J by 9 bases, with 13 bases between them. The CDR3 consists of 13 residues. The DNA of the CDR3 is TGCAGCGTTGCCAGGGATCCTGGTTCACCCCTCCACTTT. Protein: CSVARDPGSPLHF.

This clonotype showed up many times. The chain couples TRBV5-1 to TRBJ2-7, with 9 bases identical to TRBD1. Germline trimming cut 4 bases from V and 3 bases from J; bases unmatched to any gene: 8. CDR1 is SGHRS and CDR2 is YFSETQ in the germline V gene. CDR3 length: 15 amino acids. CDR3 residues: CASSTTGTGYYEQYF. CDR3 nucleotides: TGCGCCAGCAGCACGACCGGGACAGGGTACTACGAGCAGTACTTC.

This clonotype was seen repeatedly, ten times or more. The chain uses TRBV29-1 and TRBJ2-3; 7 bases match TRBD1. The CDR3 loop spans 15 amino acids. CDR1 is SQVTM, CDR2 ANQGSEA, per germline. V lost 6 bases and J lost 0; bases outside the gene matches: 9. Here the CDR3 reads CSVESRDRSTDTQYF. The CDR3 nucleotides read TGCAGCGTAGAGAGTCGGGACAGAAGCACAGATACGCAGTATTTT.

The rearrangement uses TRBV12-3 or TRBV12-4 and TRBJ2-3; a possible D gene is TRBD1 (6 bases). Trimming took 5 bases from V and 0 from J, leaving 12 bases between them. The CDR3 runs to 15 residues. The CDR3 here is CASSVGQRSTDTQYF. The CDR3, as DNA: TGTGCCAGCAGTGTCGGACAGAGAAGCACAGATACGCAGTATTTT.

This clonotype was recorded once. The CDR3 protein is CASSIGTSGRVYNEQFF. The DNA of the CDR3 is TGTGCCAGCAGCATCGGGACTAGCGGGAGAGTGTACAATGAGCAGTTCTTC. The chain links TRBV7-9 to TRBJ2-1, with 14 bases matching TRBD2. J lost 4 bases, V lost 5 bases, and 7 bases had no gene match. The CDR3 loop spans 17 amino acids. Germline V gene lookup returns CDR1 SEHNR and CDR2 FQNEAQ (reference sequence). Complete variable domain (other parts from reference TRBV7-9 and TRBJ2-1): DTGVSQNPRHKITKRGQNVTFRCDPISEHNRLYWYRQTLGQGPEFLTYFQNEAQLEKSRLLSDRFSAERPKGSFSTLEIQRTEQGDSAMYLCASSIGTSGRVYNEQFFGPGTRLTVL.

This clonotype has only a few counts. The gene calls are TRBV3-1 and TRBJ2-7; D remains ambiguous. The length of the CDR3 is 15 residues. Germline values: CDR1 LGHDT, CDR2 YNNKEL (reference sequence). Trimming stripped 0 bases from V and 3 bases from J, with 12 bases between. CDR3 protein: CASSQDPSASYEQYF. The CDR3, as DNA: TGTGCCAGCAGCCAAGATCCCAGCGCAAGCTACGAGCAGTACTTC.

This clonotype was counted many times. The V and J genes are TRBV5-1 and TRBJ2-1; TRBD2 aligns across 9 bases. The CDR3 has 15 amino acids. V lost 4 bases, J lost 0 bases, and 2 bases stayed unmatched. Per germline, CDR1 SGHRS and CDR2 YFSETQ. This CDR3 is CASSRTSVSYNEQFF. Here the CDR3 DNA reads TGCGCCAGCAGCCGGACTAGCGTCTCCTACAATGAGCAGTTCTTC.

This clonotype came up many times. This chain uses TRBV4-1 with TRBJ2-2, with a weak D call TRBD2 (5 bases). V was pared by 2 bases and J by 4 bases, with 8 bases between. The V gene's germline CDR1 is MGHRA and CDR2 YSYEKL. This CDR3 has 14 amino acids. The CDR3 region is CASSQRDITGELFF. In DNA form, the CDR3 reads TGCGCCAGCAGCCAACGGGATATCACCGGGGAGCTGTTTTTT.